Below are 12 T cell receptor beta chains sequenced from a single sample in a study of blood T cells in healthy people across ages. Using a J-beta primer mix together with a sample-barcoded 5' primer, a second PCR was run for roughly 6 to 12 cycles. TCRdb itself ran the 5' RACE reads through MiXCR, one entry per CDR3 protein. The profile shows 660,000 or so distinct CDR3 sequences, about 54% of them singletons. Input material: blood. The receptors derive from a man between 60 and 75 years old in good health.

This chain links TRBV28 with TRBJ2-5, with D hard to call. Trimming took off 4 bases at V and 0 bases at J, with 15 bases between the two ends. This CDR3 has 16 amino acids. CDR1 MDHEN and CDR2 SYDVKM come from the germline V gene. This CDR3 is CASSSLGAGNQETQYF. The CDR3 DNA sequence: TGTGCCAGCAGTTCCTTGGGCGCCGGAAACCAAGAGACCCAGTACTTC.

The sample holds a few counts of this clonotype. This chain joins TRBV6-6 and TRBJ1-6, with 11 nucleotides matching TRBD1. The trim removed 4 bases at V and 7 bases at J, leaving 6 bases unmatched. CDR1 and CDR2 (germline): MNHNY, SVGAGI (reference sequence). The CDR3 is 16 residues long. The CDR3 nucleotides are TGTGCCAGCAGTTCCCGGGACAGGGGGGGGAATTCACCCCTCCACTTT. This translates into CASSSRDRGGNSPLHF.

The chain combines TRBV2 with TRBJ1-2; a weak D match, TRBD1 (5 bases). Trimming pared 2 bases from V and 5 bases from J, leaving 15 bases between. CDR1 and CDR2 (germline): SNHLY, FYNNEI. This CDR3 region has 15 residues. CDR3 in DNA: TGTGCCAGCAGTGAAACTGGGGCCGGGGGGTATGGCTACACCTTC. Its translation: CASSETGAGGYGYTF.

This clonotype appeared a few times. The chain combines TRBV6-5 with TRBJ2-7; TRBD1 agrees at 8 bases. V gave up 4 bases and J gave up 1 base; unmatched junction bases: 6. The length of the CDR3 is 15 residues. Germline CDR1 MNHEY, CDR2 SVGAGI. The CDR3: CASSLGTGPSYEQYF. The CDR3 nucleotides read TGTGCCAGCAGTTTGGGGACAGGACCTTCCTACGAGCAGTACTTC.

This clonotype turned up a few times. The chain uses TRBV29-1 and TRBJ2-4, with D perhaps TRBD2 (6 bases). Trimming cost V 7 bases and J 8 bases, with 12 bases left between them. This CDR3 comprises 11 residues. Germline V gives CDR1 SQVTM, CDR2 ANQGSEA. The CDR3 DNA follows: TGCAGCGCATTGTGGAGGGACATTCAGTACTTC. The encoded protein is CSALWRDIQYF.

The chain combines TRBV10-3 with TRBJ2-2; 8 bases align to TRBD2. Trimming removed 7 bases from V and 0 bases from J; junction bases left unmatched: 4. This CDR3 is built from 15 residues. Germline lookup yields CDR1 ENHRY and CDR2 SYGVKD. The CDR3 region has the DNA TGTGCCATCACCGCGGGGGGCGCGAACACCGGGGAGCTGTTTTTT. Amino acid sequence: CAITAGGANTGELFF.

The chain joins TRBV14 to TRBJ1-1; D remains ambiguous. This CDR3 region has 14 residues. CDR1 is SGHDN, CDR2 FVKESK, per germline. Trimming cost V 2 bases and J 4 bases, with 11 bases left between them. The CDR3 loop is CASSQIFGSTEAFF. In DNA form, the CDR3 reads TGTGCCAGCAGCCAAATTTTCGGTTCCACTGAAGCTTTCTTT.

This clonotype was counted between two and nine times. The chain employs TRBV7-2 and TRBJ2-1; 9 nucleotides match TRBD1. CDR3 length: 16 residues. The germline V gene encodes CDR1 SGHTA and CDR2 FQGNSA. With 3 bases clipped from V and 6 bases from J, the junction kept 9 bases outside the gene matches. The CDR3 nucleotides read TGTGCCAGCAGCTTCTCATGGGACAGGGAAACCAATGAGCAGTTCTTC. Protein sequence: CASSFSWDRETNEQFF.

The chain employs TRBV29-1 and TRBJ2-1; 12 nucleotides align to TRBD1. This CDR3 comprises 16 residues. Germline trimming cut 2 bases from V and 4 bases from J; bases unmatched to any gene: 6. Germline V CDR1 and CDR2: SQVTM, ANQGSEA. Here the CDR3 DNA reads TGCAGCGTTGAATGGTGGGGACAGGGGGCTTACAATGAGCAGTTCTTC. As protein: CSVEWWGQGAYNEQFF.

About this clonotype: One end of the junction fails to match germline, which may point to a read error. V is TRBV19 and J is TRBJ2-3, with 10 bases that match TRBD1. The CDR3 sequence is 16 residues long. Germline V lookup: CDR1 LNHDA, CDR2 SQIVND (reference sequence). CDR3 in amino acids: CASSYPRDRGFDTRYF. CDR3 coding DNA: TGTGCCAGTAGTTACCCCCGGGACAGGGGTTTTGATACGCGGTATTTT.

J is TRBJ2-1 and V is TRBV20-1; possibly TRBD2 for D (5 bases). V gave up 2 bases and J gave up 7 bases, with 18 bases separating them. Per germline, CDR1 DFQATT and CDR2 SNEGSKA (reference sequence). The CDR3 consists of 15 residues. CDR3 loop: CSARPGRGDVNEQFF. As DNA, the CDR3 is TGCAGTGCTAGACCGGGCCGGGGAGATGTGAATGAGCAGTTCTTC.

This sequence joins TRBV4-2 and TRBJ1-1, with TRBD1 as a possible D gene (6 bases). The V and J ends lost 4 bases and 7 bases respectively, with 19 bases between them. The V gene's germline CDR1 is LGHNA and CDR2 YNFKEQ. This CDR3 spans 15 amino acids. This CDR3 is CASSRLGGAQGEAFF. Here the CDR3 DNA reads TGTGCCAGCAGCCGGCTGGGGGGGGCGCAGGGTGAAGCTTTCTTT.